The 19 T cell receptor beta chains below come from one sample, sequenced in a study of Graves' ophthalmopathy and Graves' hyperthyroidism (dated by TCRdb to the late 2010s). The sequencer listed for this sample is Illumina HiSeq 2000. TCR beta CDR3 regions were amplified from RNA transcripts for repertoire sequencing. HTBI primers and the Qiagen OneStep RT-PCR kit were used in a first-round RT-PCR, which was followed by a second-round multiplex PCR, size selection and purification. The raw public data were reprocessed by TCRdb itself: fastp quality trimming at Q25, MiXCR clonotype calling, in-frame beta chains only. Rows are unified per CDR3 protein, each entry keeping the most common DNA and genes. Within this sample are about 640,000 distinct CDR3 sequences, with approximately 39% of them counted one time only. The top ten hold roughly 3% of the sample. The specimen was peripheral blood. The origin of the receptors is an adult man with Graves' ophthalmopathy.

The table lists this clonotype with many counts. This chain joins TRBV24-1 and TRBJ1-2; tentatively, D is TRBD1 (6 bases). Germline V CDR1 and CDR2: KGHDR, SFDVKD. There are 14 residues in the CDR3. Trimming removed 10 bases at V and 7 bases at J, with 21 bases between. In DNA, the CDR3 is TGTGCCACGACGAACATCGGGACACAACGTGGCTACACCTTC. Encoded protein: CATTNIGTQRGYTF.

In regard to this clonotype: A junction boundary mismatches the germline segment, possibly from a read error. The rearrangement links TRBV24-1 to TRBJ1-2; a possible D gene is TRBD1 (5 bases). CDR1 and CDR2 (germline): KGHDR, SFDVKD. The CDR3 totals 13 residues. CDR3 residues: CATSEGTSYGYTF. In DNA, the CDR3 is TGCGCCACCAGTGAAGGGACTAGCTATGGCTACACCTTC.

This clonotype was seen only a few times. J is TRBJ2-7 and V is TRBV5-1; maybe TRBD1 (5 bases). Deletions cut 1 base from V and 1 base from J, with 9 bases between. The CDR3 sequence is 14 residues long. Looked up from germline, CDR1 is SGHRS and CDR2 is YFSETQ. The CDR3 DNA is TGCGCCAGCAGCTTGTATGACAGATCCTACGAGCAGTACTTC. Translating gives CASSLYDRSYEQYF.

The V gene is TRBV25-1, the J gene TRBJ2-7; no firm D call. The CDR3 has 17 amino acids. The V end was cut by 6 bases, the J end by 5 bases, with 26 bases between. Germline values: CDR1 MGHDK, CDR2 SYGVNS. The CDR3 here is CASSQGASDGATNEQYF. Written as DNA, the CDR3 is TGTGCCAGCAGCCAAGGAGCCTCGGACGGAGCTACCAACGAGCAGTACTTC.

This chain's CDR3 is CASSDDRTGEVHEKLFF. The DNA of the CDR3 is TGTGCCAGCAGTGATGATCGGACAGGGGAGGTTCATGAAAAACTGTTTTTT. The chain couples TRBV25-1 to TRBJ1-4, with 9 bases that match TRBD1. The CDR3 length is 17 residues. After removal of 3 bases from V and 6 bases from J, the junction contained 11 bases not matched to a gene. Per the germline V gene, CDR1 is MGHDK and CDR2 is SYGVNS.

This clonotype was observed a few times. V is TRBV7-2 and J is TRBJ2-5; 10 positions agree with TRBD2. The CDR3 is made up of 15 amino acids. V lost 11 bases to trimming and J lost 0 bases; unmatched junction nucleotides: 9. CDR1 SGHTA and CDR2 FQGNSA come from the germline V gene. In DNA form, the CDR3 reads TGTGCCTGGAGTGGGCTAGCGGGGGACCAAGAGACCCAGTACTTC. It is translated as CAWSGLAGDQETQYF.

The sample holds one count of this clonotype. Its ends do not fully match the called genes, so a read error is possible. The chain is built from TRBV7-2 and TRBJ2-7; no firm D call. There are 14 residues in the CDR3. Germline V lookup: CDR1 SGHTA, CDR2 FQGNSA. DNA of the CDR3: TGTGCCAGCAACTTATCGGCAGCGTCTCACGAGCAGTACTTC. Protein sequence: CASNLSAASHEQYF.

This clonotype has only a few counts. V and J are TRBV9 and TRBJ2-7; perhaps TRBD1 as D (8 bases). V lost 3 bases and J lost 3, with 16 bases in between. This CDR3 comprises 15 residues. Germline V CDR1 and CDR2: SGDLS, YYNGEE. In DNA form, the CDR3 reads TGTGCCAGCAGCGCCGGACAGGGAGGGGGCTACGAGCAGTACTTC. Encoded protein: CASSAGQGGGYEQYF.

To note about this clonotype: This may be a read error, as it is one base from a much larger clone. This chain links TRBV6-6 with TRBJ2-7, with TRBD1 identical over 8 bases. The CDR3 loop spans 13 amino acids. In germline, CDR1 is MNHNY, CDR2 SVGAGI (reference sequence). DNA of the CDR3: TGTGCCAGCTCCGGGACAGGCGGGTCCGAGCGGTACTTC. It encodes CASSGTGGSERYF.

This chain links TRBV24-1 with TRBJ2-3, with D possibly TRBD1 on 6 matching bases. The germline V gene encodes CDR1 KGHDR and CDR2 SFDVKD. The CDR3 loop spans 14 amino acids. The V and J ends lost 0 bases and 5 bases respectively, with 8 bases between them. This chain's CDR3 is CATSDLTGQDTQYF. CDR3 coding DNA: TGTGCCACCAGTGATTTGACAGGGCAAGATACGCAGTATTTT.

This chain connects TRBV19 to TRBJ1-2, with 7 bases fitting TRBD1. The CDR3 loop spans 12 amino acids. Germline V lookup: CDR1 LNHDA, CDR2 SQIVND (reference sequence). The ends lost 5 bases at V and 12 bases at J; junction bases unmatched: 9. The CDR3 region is CASSPGTEGNTF. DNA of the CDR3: TGTGCCAGTAGTCCTGGGACAGAAGGAAACACCTTC.

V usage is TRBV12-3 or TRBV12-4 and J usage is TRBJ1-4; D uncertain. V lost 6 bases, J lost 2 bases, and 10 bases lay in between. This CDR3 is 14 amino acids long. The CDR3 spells CASSKRRTNEKLFF. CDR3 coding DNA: TGTGCCAGCAGCAAGAGACGGACTAATGAAAAACTGTTTTTT.

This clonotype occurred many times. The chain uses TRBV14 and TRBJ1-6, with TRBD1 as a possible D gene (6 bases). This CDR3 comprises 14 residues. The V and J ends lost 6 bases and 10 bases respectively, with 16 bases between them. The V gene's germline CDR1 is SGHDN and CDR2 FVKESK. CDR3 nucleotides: TGTGCCAGCAGGGAGGCCACCAGGGGATCACCCCTCCACTTT. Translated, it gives CASREATRGSPLHF. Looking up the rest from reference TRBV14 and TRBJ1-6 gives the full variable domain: EAGVTQFPSHSVIEKGQTVTLRCDPISGHDNLYWYRRVMGKEIKFLLHFVKESKQDESGMPNNRFLAERTGGTYSTLKVQPAELEDSGVYFCASREATRGSPLHFGNGTRLTVT.

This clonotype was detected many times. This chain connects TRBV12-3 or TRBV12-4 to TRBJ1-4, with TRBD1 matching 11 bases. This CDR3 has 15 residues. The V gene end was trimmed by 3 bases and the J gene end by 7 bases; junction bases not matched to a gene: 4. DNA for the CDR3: TGTGCCAGCAGTTTCCTGGACAGGGGGCTTGAAAAACTGTTTTTT. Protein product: CASSFLDRGLEKLFF.

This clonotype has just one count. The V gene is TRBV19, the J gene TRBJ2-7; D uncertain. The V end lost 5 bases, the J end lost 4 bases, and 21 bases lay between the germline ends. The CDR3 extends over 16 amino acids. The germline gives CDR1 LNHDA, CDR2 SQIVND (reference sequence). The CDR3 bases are TGTGCCAGTAGTGTCGGAGTGGGAAGAAGCGTATACGAGCAGTACTTC. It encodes CASSVGVGRSVYEQYF.

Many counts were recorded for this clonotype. CDR3 loop: CASSPSGEGRNTEAFF. DNA for the CDR3: TGTGCCAGTAGTCCGTCCGGGGAGGGACGTAACACTGAAGCTTTCTTT. This chain uses TRBV19 with TRBJ1-1; tentatively, D is TRBD1 (5 bases). The V end lost 5 bases, the J end lost 2 bases, and 18 bases lay between the germline ends. Germline assignment: CDR1 LNHDA and CDR2 SQIVND (reference sequence). The CDR3 consists of 16 residues. The variable domain in full, with the rest retrieved from reference TRBV19 and TRBJ1-1, is DGGITQSPKYLFRKEGQNVTLSCEQNLNHDAMYWYRQDPGQGLRLIYYSQIVNDFQKGDIAEGYSVSREKKESFPLTVTSAQKNPTAFYLCASSPSGEGRNTEAFFGQGTRLTVV.

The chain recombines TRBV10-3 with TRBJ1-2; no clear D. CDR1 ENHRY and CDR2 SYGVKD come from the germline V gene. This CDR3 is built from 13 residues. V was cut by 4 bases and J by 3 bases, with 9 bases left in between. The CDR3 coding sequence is TGTGCCATCAGTGCTGACACGGACTATGGCTACACCTTC. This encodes CAISADTDYGYTF.

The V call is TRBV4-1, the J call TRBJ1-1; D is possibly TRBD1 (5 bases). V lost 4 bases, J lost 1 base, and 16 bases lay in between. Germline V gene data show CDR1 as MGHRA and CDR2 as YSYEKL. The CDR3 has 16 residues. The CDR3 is CASSPPVQGGNTEAFF. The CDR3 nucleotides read TGCGCCAGCAGCCCCCCCGTGCAGGGAGGGAACACTGAAGCTTTCTTT.

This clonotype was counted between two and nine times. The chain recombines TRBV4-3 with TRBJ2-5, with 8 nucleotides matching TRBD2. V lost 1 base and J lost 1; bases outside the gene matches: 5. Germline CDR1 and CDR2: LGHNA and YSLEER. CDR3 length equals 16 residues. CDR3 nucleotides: TGCGCCAGCAGCCAAGTGCGGGGGGCAGGCCAAGAGACCCAGTACTTC. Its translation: CASSQVRGAGQETQYF.